This T cell receptor beta chain was identified during a study of T cell responses to AZD1222 COVID-19 vaccine. Points from the study as a whole: Donors were chiefly white British, with a greater number of females, and clonal diversity was perhaps underestimated. Repertoires were obtained solely post-peak T cell response.

TCRdb's copy holds only in-frame clones and misses some; the assay was immunoSEQ multiplex PCR. The sample contains about 140,000 clones, roughly 86% of which appear only once. Doses given second, at about 4 or about 12 weeks, were pooled. In the case of this clone: Its specificity is not known.

Trimming removed 3 bases from V and 6 bases from J, with 6 bases in between. This CDR3 region has 10 residues. CDR1 and CDR2 from the germline V gene are DFQATT and SNEGSKA (reference sequence). This TCR was sampled from an adult who received the AZD1222 COVID-19 vaccine. The sequences come from peripheral blood, collected 28 days after the second AZD1222 dose. The rearrangement joins TRBV20-1 to TRBJ2-7; D remains unclear. This chain's CDR3 is CSASLGEQYF. Here the CDR3 DNA reads TGCAGTGCTAGTCTTGGCGAGCAGTACTTC.